Described below is a single TCR beta chain sequence and its context. The data were obtained in a study of CD8 T cells in Susac syndrome. CDR1 and CDR2 (germline): SQVTM, ANQGSEA. The CDR3 has 11 residues. V was cut by 5 bases and J by 2 bases, with 7 bases left in between. With random hexamers, about 0.45 to 1 ug RNA was reverse transcribed. The amplification used immunoSEQ multiplex PCR on TCR beta CDR3; it spanned 54 Vbeta and 13 Jbeta. TCRdb re-called the immunoSEQ multiplex PCR reads through MiXCR, storing one row per CDR3 protein. The sample has 200,000 or so distinct CDR3 sequences, 90% to 95% seen once. The authors carried out high-throughput sequencing of TCR beta. They applied it to CD8+ and CD4+ T cells obtained from blood. Treatment-naive patients with stable or active relapsing-remitting disease served as multiple sclerosis controls. Both CD4+ and CD8+ T cells were negatively isolated, and TEMRA cells underwent FACS enrichment.

The chain has TRBV29-1 and TRBJ2-7, with D unclear. This receptor was taken from a human donor with multiple sclerosis. The sequencing sample was made of CD4+ T cells from PBMCs. The CDR3 loop is CSVSLAYEQYF. CDR3 DNA sequence: TGCAGCGTTAGCCTGGCCTACGAGCAGTACTTC.